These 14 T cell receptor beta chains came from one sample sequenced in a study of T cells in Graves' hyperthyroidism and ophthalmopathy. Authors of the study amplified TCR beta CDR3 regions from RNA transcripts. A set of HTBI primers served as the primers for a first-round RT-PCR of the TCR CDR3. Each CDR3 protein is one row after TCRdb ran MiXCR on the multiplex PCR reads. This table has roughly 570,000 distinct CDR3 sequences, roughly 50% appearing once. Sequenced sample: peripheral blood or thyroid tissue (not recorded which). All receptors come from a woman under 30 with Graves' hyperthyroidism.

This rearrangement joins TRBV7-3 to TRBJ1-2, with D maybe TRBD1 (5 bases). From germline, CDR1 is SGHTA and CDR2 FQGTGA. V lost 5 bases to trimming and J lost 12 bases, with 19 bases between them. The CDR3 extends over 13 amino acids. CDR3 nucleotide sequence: TGTGCCAGCAGCGACTTGACAGTCTCTGGAAACACCTTC. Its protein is CASSDLTVSGNTF.

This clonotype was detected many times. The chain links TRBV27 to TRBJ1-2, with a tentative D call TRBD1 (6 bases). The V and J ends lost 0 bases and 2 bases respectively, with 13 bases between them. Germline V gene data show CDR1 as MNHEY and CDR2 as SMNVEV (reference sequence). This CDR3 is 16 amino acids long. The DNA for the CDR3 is TGTGCCAGCAGTTTATCGACCCCAGGGGCCAACTATGGCTACACCTTC. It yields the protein CASSLSTPGANYGYTF.

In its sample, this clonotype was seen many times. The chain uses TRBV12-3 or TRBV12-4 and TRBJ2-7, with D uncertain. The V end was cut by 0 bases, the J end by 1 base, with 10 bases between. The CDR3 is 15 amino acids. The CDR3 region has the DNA TGTGCCAGCAGTTTAGCCGGATCTCTTTCCTACGAGCAGTACTTC. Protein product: CASSLAGSLSYEQYF.

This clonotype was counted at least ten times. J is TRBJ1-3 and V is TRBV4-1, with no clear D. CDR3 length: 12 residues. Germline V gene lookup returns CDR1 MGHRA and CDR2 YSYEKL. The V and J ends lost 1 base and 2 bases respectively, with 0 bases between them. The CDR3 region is CASSQAGNTIYF. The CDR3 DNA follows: TGCGCCAGCAGCCAAGCTGGAAACACCATATATTTT.

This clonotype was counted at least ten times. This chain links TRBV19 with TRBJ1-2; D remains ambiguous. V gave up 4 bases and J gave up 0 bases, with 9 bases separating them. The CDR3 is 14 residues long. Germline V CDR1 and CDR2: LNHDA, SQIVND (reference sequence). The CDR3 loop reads CASSTWTTNYGYTF. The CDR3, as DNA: TGTGCCAGTAGTACGTGGACGACTAACTATGGCTACACCTTC. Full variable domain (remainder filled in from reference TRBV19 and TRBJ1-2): DGGITQSPKYLFRKEGQNVTLSCEQNLNHDAMYWYRQDPGQGLRLIYYSQIVNDFQKGDIAEGYSVSREKKESFPLTVTSAQKNPTAFYLCASSTWTTNYGYTFGSGTRLTVV.

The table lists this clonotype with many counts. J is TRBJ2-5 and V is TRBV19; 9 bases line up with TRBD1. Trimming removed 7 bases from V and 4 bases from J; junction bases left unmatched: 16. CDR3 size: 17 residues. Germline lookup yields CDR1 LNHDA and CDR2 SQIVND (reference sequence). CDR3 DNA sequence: TGTGCCAGTACCCCATGGGGTTTCGGGGACAGGGCAGAGACCCAGTACTTC. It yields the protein CASTPWGFGDRAETQYF.

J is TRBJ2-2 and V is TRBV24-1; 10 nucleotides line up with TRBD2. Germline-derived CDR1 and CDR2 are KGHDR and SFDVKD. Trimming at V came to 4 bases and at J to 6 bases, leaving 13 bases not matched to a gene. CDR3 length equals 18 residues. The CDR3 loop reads CATSEGSGRAGYAGELFF. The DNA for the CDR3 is TGTGCCACCAGTGAAGGCAGCGGGAGGGCCGGTTATGCCGGGGAGCTGTTTTTT.

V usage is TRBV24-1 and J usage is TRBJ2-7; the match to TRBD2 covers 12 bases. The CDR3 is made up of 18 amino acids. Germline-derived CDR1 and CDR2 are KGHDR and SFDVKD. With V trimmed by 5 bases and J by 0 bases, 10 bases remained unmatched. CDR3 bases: TGTGCCACCAGTGTCCCACTAGCGGGAGGTAGAAGCTCCTACGAGCAGTACTTC. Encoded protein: CATSVPLAGGRSSYEQYF.

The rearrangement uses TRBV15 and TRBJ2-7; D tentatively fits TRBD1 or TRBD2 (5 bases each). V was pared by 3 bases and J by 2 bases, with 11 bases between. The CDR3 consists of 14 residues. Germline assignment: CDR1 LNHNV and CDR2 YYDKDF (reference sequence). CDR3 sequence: CATSSLMGPYEQYF. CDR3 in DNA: TGTGCCACCAGCAGCTTGATGGGACCCTACGAGCAGTACTTC.

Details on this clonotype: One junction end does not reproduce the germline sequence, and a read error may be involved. The chain's CDR3 is CSVRQGGRGHAEPFF. CDR3 DNA: TGCAGCGTCCGACAGGGGGGCAGGGGACACGCGGAGCCGTTTTTT. This rearrangement joins TRBV29-1 to TRBJ2-2, with 9 positions matching TRBD1. The CDR3 totals 15 residues. CDR1 and CDR2 from the germline V gene are SQVTM and ANQGSEA.

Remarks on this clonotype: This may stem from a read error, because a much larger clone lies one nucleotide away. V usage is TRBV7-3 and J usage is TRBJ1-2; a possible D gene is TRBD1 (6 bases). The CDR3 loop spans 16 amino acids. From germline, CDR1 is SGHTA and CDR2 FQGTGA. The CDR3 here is CAGSSAAQGANYGYTF. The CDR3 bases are TGTGCCGGCAGCTCCGCCGCACAGGGAGCTAACTATGGCTACACCTTC.

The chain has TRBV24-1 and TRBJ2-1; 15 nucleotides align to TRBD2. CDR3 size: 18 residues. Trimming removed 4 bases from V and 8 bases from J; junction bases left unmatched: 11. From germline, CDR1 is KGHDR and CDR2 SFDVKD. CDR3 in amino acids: CATSDGRTSGRALDEQFF. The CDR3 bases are TGTGCCACCAGTGACGGCCGGACTAGCGGGAGGGCCTTGGATGAGCAGTTCTTC.

CDR3 coding DNA: TGTGCCAGCAGCTTGGGGTTCAACAGTGCTGGAAACACCATATATTTT. Protein sequence: CASSLGFNSAGNTIYF. This sequence joins TRBV5-4 and TRBJ1-3, with D unclear. Trimming removed 0 bases at V and 2 bases at J, with 12 bases between. The CDR3 length is 16 residues. Germline CDR1 reads SGHNT; CDR2 reads YYREEE (reference sequence).

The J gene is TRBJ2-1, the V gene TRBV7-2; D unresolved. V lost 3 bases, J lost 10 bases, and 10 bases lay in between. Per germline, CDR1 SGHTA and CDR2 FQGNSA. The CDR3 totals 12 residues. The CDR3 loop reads CASSFDFREQFF. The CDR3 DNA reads TGTGCCAGCAGCTTTGACTTTAGGGAGCAGTTCTTC.